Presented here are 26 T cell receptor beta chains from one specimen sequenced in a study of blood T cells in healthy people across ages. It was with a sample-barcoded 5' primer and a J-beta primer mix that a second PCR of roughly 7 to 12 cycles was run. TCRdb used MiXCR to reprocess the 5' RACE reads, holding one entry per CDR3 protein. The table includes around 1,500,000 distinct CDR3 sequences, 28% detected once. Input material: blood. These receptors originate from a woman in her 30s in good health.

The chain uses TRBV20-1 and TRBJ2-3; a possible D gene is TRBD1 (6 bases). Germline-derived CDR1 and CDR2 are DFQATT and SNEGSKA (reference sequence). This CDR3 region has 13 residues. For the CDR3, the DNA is TGCGGGACACGGGACCCGGGTACAGATACGCAGTATTTT. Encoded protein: CGTRDPGTDTQYF.

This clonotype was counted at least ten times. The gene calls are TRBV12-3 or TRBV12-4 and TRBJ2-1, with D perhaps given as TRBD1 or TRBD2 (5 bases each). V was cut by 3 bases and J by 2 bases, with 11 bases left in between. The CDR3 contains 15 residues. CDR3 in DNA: TGTGCCAGCAGTTTCCGGCAGGGAGCCTACAATGAGCAGTTCTTC. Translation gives CASSFRQGAYNEQFF.

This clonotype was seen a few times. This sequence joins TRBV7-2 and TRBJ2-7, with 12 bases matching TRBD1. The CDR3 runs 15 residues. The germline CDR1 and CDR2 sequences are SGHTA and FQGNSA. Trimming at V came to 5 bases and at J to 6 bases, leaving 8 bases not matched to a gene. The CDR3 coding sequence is TGTGCCAGCAGCCCCGGCGGGACAGGGGGCACCGAGCAGTACTTC. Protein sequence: CASSPGGTGGTEQYF.

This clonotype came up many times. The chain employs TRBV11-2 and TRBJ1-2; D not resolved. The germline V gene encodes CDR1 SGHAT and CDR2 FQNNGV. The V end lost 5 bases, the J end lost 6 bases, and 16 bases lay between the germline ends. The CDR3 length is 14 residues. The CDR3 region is CASSHHTTDNGYTF. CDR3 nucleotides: TGTGCCAGCAGCCACCACACTACAGATAATGGCTACACCTTC.

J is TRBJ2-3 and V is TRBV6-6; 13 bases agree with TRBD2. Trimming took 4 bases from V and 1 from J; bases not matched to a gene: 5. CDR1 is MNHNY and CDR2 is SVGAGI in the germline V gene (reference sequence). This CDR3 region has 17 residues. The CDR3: CASSFPGLAGRTDTQYF. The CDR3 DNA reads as TGTGCCAGCAGTTTCCCGGGACTAGCGGGGCGCACAGATACGCAGTATTTT.

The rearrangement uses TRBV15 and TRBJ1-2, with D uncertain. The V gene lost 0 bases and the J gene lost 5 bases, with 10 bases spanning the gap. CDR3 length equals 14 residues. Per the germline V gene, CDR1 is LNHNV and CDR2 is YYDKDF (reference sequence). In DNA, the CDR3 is TGTGCCACCAGCAGAGATAAGAACGGTTATGGCTACACCTTC. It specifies CATSRDKNGYGYTF.

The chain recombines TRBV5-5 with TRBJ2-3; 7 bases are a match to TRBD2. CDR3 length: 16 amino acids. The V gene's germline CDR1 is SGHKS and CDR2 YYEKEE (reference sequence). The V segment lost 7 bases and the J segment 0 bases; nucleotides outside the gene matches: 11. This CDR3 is CASRNASGGSTDTQYF. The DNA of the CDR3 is TGTGCCAGCCGAAATGCTAGCGGAGGGAGCACAGATACGCAGTATTTT.

For the CDR3, the DNA is TGTGCCAGCGGCAACCCAGACACGAGAGATACGCAGTATTTT. It codes for CASGNPDTRDTQYF. This chain joins TRBV12-3 or TRBV12-4 and TRBJ2-3; no clear D. V was pared by 8 bases and J by 5 bases, with 17 bases between. The CDR3 loop spans 14 amino acids.

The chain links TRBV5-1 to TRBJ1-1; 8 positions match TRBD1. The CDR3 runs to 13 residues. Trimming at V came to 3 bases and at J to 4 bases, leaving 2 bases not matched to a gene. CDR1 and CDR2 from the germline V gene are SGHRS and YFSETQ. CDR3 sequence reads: CASSYRGSTEAFF. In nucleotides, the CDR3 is TGCGCCAGCAGCTACAGGGGGAGCACTGAAGCTTTCTTT.

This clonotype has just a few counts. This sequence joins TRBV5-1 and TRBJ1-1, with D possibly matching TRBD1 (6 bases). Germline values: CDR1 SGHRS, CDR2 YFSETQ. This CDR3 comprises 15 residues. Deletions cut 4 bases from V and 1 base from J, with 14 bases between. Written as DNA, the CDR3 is TGCGCCAGCAGCATAGGGGGGCAGGGGAACACTGAAGCTTTCTTT. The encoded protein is CASSIGGQGNTEAFF.

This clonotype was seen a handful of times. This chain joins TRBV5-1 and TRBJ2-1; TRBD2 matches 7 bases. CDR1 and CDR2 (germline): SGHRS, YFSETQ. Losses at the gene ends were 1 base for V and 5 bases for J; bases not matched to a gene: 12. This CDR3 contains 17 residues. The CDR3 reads CASSLFIAGLYHNEQFF. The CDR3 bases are TGCGCCAGCAGCTTGTTCATAGCGGGCCTTTACCACAATGAGCAGTTCTTC.

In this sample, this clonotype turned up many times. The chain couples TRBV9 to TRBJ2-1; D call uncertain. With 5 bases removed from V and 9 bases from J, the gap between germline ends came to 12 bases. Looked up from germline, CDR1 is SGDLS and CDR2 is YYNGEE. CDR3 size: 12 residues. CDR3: CASRGLGSEQFF. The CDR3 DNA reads TGTGCCAGCAGGGGATTGGGAAGTGAGCAGTTCTTC.

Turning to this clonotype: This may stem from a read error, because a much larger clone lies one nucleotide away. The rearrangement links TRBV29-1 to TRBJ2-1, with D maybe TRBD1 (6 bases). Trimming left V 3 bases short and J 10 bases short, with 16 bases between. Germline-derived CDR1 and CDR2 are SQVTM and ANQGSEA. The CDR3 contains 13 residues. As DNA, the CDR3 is TGCAGCGTTGAGCAGGGACAATACTACGAGCAGTTCTTC. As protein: CSVEQGQYYEQFF.

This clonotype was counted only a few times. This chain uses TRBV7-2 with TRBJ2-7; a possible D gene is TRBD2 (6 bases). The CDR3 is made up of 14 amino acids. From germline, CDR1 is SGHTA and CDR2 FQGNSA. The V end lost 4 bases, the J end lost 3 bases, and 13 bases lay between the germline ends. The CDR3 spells CASSSGTQRYEQYF. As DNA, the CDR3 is TGTGCCAGCAGCTCCGGGACTCAGCGCTACGAGCAGTACTTC.

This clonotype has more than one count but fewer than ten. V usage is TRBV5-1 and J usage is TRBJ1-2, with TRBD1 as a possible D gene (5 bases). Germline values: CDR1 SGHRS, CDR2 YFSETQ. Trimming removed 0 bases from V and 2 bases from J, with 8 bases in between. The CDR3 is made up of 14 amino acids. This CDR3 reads CASSLGQRNYGYTF. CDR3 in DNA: TGCGCCAGCAGCTTGGGACAGCGAAACTATGGCTACACCTTC.

CDR3 bases: TGTGCCAGCAGTCCCGGATGGGCAGTCGGAGATACGCAGTATTTT. This translates into CASSPGWAVGDTQYF. The J gene is TRBJ2-3, the V gene TRBV28; D uncertain. CDR1 is MDHEN, CDR2 SYDVKM, per germline. The CDR3 runs 15 residues. Trimming removed 5 bases at V and 5 bases at J, with 17 bases between. Combining the CDR3 with reference TRBV28 and TRBJ2-3 gives the whole variable domain DVKVTQSSRYLVKRTGEKVFLECVQDMDHENMFWYRQDPGLGLRLIYFSYDVKMKEKGDIPEGYSVSREKKERFSLILESASTNQTSMYLCASSPGWAVGDTQYFGPGTRLTVL.

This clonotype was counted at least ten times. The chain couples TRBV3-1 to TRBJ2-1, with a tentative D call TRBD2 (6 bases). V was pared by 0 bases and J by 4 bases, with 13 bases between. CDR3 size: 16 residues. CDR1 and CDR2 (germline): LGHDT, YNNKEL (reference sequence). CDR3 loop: CASSQELGGGYNEQFF. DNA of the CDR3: TGTGCCAGCAGCCAAGAGCTCGGGGGTGGGTACAATGAGCAGTTCTTC.

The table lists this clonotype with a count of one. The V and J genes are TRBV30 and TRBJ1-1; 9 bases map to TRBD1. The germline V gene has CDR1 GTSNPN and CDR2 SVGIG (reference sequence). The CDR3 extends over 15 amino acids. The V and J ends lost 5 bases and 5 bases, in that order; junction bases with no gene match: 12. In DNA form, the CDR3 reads TGTGCCTGGGCCCGCGCACAGGGGGCTAGGACTGAAGCTTTCTTT. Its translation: CAWARAQGARTEAFF. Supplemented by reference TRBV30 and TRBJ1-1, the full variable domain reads SQTIHQWPATLVQPVGSPLSLECTVEGTSNPNLYWYRQAAGRGLQLLFYSVGIGQISSEVPQNLSASRPQDRQFILSSKKLLLSDSGFYLCAWARAQGARTEAFFGQGTRLTVV.

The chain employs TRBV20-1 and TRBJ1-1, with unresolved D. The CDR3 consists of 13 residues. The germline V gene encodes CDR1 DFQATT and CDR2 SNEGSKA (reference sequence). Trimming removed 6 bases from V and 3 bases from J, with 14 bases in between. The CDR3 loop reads CSAIRSVDTEAFF. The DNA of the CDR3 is TGCAGTGCCATACGCTCGGTGGACACTGAAGCTTTCTTT.

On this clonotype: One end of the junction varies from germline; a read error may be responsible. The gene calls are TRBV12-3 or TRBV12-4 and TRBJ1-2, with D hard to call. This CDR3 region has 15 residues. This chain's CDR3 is CASSFYSREQYDYTF. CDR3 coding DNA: TGTGCCAGCAGTTTTTATAGTCGGGAACAGTATGACTACACCTTC.

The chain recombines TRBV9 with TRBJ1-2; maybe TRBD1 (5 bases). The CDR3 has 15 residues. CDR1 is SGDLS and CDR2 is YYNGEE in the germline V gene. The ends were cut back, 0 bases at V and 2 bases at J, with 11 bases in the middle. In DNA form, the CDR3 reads TGTGCCAGCAGCGTAGGCCGGGACCTCAACTATGGCTACACCTTC. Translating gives CASSVGRDLNYGYTF.

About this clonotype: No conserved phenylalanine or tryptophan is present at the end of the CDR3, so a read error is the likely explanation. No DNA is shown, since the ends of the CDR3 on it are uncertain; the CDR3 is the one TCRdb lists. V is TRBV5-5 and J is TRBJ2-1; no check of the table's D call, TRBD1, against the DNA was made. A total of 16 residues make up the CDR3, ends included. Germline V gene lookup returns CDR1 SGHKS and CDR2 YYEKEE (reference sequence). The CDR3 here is CASSGGTGSIGYTFGS.

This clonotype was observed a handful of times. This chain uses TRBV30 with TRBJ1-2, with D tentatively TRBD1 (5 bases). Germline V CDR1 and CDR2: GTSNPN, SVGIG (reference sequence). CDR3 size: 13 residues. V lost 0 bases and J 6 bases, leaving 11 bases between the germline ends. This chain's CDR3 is CAWSVQLGDGYTF. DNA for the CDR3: TGTGCCTGGAGTGTACAACTAGGGGATGGCTACACCTTC.

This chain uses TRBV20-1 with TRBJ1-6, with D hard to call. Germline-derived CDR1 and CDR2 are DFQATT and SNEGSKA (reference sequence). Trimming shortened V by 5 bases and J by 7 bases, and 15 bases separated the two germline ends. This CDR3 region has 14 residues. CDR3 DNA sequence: TGCAGTGCTGCCTCAGAAGGAATGAATTCACCCCTCCACTTT. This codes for CSAASEGMNSPLHF.

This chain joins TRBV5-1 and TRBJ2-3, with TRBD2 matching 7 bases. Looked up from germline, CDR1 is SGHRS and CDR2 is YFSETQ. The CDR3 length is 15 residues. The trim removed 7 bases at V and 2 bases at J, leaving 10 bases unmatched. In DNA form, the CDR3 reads TGCGCCAGCGCTCCCGGCGGGGGATCCACAGATACGCAGTATTTT. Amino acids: CASAPGGGSTDTQYF.

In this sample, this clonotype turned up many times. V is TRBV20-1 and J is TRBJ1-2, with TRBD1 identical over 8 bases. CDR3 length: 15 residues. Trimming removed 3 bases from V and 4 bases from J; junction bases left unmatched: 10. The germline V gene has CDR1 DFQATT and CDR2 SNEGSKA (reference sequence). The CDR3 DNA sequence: TGCAGTGCTAGGAATCAGGGGGCGGGAGCCTATGGCTACACCTTC. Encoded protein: CSARNQGAGAYGYTF.